The 9 T cell receptor beta chains listed next were all sequenced from one sample in a study of cytomegalovirus exposure and HLA in healthy donors. Primers included in the PCR were 60 Vbeta and 13 Jbeta primers. Generated by immunoSEQ multiplex PCR, the TCRdb table keeps only in-frame clones and is missing some. Here the sample spans under 45,000 clones, about 72% being singletons. The sequenced sample was PBMCs. The receptors were sampled from a man aged 30 to 45 in good health and CMV-seronegative.

The CDR3 region has the DNA TGCGCCAGCAGCTTGGTGGAGGGCCCCCTCACCCTCCACTTT. Translating it yields CASSLVEGPLTLHF. This chain links TRBV5-1 with TRBJ1-6; D not resolved. The CDR3 is made up of 14 amino acids. Trimming left V 0 bases short and J 14 bases short, with 15 bases between. Germline V gives CDR1 SGHRS, CDR2 YFSETQ.

This chain uses TRBV7-6 with TRBJ1-4; D unresolved. This CDR3 contains 15 residues. V was cut by 5 bases and J by 1 base, with 11 bases left in between. Germline lookup yields CDR1 SGHVS and CDR2 FNYEAQ. This chain's CDR3 is CASSPYGGTNEKLFF. CDR3 coding DNA: TGTGCCAGCAGCCCGTATGGAGGAACTAATGAAAAACTGTTTTTT.

This chain uses TRBV6-6 with TRBJ1-2; D uncertain. Germline V gives CDR1 MNHNY, CDR2 SVGAGI (reference sequence). The ends were cut back, 2 bases at V and 0 bases at J, with 10 bases in the middle. CDR3 size: 15 residues. CDR3 sequence reads: CASSYTTGTNYGYTF. CDR3 DNA: TGTGCCAGCAGTTACACGACGGGGACTAACTATGGCTACACCTTC.

The J gene is TRBJ2-1, the V gene TRBV6-5; 13 bases are shared with TRBD2. J lost 15 bases, V lost 5 bases, and 10 bases had no gene match. Germline V gene data show CDR1 as MNHEY and CDR2 as SVGAGI. The CDR3 is 14 residues long. Written as DNA, the CDR3 is TGTGCCAGCAGTGCTTTGACTAGCGGGAGGACCACGTTCTTC. It is translated as CASSALTSGRTTFF.

The rearrangement joins TRBV9 to TRBJ1-1, with 8 nucleotides matching TRBD1. J gave up 6 bases and V 4 bases, and 11 bases lay outside the gene matches. There are 15 residues in the CDR3. CDR1 SGDLS and CDR2 YYNGEE come from the germline V gene. The CDR3 sequence: CASSITGTGGAEAFF. The CDR3 coding sequence is TGTGCCAGCAGCATCACCGGGACAGGAGGAGCTGAAGCTTTCTTT.

The chain joins TRBV28 to TRBJ1-3; no clear D gene. Trimming took 3 bases from V and 5 from J, leaving 11 bases between them. Germline V CDR1 and CDR2: MDHEN, SYDVKM. This CDR3 contains 14 residues. CDR3 loop: CASSFGGPRNTIYF. The CDR3 bases are TGTGCCAGCAGTTTTGGAGGCCCCAGAAACACCATATATTTT.

The V call is TRBV5-1, the J call TRBJ2-7; D possibly corresponds to TRBD2 (5 bases). The germline V and J ends were trimmed by 4 bases and 3 bases, with 14 bases remaining between them. The CDR3 covers 14 residues. CDR1 and CDR2 from the germline V gene are SGHRS and YFSETQ. The CDR3 DNA sequence: TGCGCCAGCAGCCAGGACTCCGAACACTACGAGCAGTACTTC. Its translation: CASSQDSEHYEQYF.

The gene calls are TRBV19 and TRBJ2-1, with TRBD2 matching over 10 bases. This CDR3 spans 16 amino acids. Germline V gives CDR1 LNHDA, CDR2 SQIVND (reference sequence). Trimming took 2 bases from V and 2 from J; bases not matched to a gene: 3. CDR3 region: CASSISSGSTYNEQFF. CDR3 nucleotide sequence: TGTGCCAGTAGTATATCTAGCGGGAGTACCTACAATGAGCAGTTCTTC.

The chain carries TRBV30 and TRBJ2-5; TRBD2 is a possible D gene (6 bases). The V end lost 2 bases, the J end lost 5 bases, and 12 bases lay between the germline ends. CDR3 length: 13 residues. Germline-derived CDR1 and CDR2 are GTSNPN and SVGIG (reference sequence). The CDR3 DNA is TGTGCCTGGAGTCGCGGGGTTGGTGAGACCCAGTACTTC. This gives the protein CAWSRGVGETQYF.